One and the same sample provided the 18 T cell receptor beta chains below, sequenced in a study of neoadjuvant nivolumab and ipilimumab in lung cancer (dated by TCRdb to 2020 to 2021). The label giving this sample's time point can be read as: pretherapy, before neoadjuvant immune checkpoint inhibitors. Library preparation was by the immunoSEQ multiplex PCR assay. TCRdb's version of the immuneACCESS table is confined to in-frame rearrangements and falls short of the full clone set. An unresolved V gene accounts for under half of the shortfall where checked; the remainder is of unknown origin. The sample includes tens of thousands of clones, with 65% to 85% observed a single time. Jointly, the top ten make up around 6.1% of the sample. The source was peripheral blood, collected before neoadjuvant nivolumab, alone or with ipilimumab. The receptors derive from an adult with non-small cell lung cancer.

The genes are TRBV13 and TRBJ1-1; the match to TRBD1 covers 9 bases. CDR3 length equals 16 residues. J gave up 2 bases and V 0 bases, and 4 bases lay outside the gene matches. CDR1 is PRHDT, CDR2 FYEKMQ, per germline (reference sequence). The CDR3 spells CASSLGAGQGNTEAFF. CDR3 bases: TGTGCCAGCAGCTTAGGTGCGGGACAGGGAAACACTGAAGCTTTCTTT.

This clone was found a few times. The chain is built from TRBV2 and TRBJ1-4; 7 bases agree with TRBD1. Trimming removed 7 bases from V and 2 bases from J; junction bases left unmatched: 4. The CDR3 is 14 residues long. Germline CDR1 is SNHLY and CDR2 is FYNNEI. CDR3 nucleotides: TGTGCCAGCAACATACAGGGGACTAATGAAAAACTGTTTTTT. Amino acid sequence: CASNIQGTNEKLFF.

In its sample, this clone was seen once. The chain couples TRBV10-3 to TRBJ2-5; possible D gene TRBD1, 6 bases. There are 12 residues in the CDR3. CDR1 and CDR2 from the germline V gene are ENHRY and SYGVKD. Trimming shortened V by 8 bases and J by 5 bases, and 12 bases separated the two germline ends. In DNA, the CDR3 is TGTGCCATCTCCAGGGGAGCGGAGACCCAGTACTTC. Its protein is CAISRGAETQYF.

The chain combines TRBV6-1 with TRBJ2-7; D gene uncertain. The CDR3 contains 14 residues. Germline V gene sequence: CDR1 MNHNS, CDR2 SASEGT. V was cut by 8 bases and J by 0 bases, with 14 bases left in between. The CDR3 sequence is CASDPIRFSYEQYF. DNA for the CDR3: TGTGCCAGCGACCCAATCCGTTTCTCCTACGAGCAGTACTTC.

The genes are TRBV18 and TRBJ1-2; D not resolved. CDR1 and CDR2 (germline): KGHSH, LQKENI. The germline V and J ends were trimmed by 0 bases and 6 bases, with 8 bases remaining between them. The CDR3 is made up of 13 amino acids. The DNA for the CDR3 is TGTGCCAGCTCACCACCTGGCTCAAATGGCTACACCTTC. Encoded protein: CASSPPGSNGYTF.

The J gene is TRBJ1-2, the V gene TRBV6-5, with 7 bases identical to TRBD1. CDR1 and CDR2 (germline): MNHEY, SVGAGI. Germline trimming cut 7 bases from V and 9 bases from J; bases unmatched to any gene: 14. The CDR3 is 14 amino acids. CDR3 loop: CASTRGTGTDRYTF. CDR3 sequence (DNA): TGTGCCAGCACCCGCGGTACCGGGACAGACCGCTACACCTTC.

V gene TRBV6-1 combines with J gene TRBJ1-5; D gene uncertain. This CDR3 has 15 amino acids. V lost 6 bases to trimming and J lost 4 bases, with 16 bases between them. Per germline, CDR1 MNHNS and CDR2 SASEGT. Written as DNA, the CDR3 is TGTGCCAGCAGGAGCCTTCCAGAGGGAAATCAGCCCCAGCATTTT. It is translated as CASRSLPEGNQPQHF.

The genes are TRBV19 and TRBJ1-3; a weak D match, TRBD1 (6 bases). Germline loops: CDR1 LNHDA, CDR2 SQIVND (reference sequence). CDR3 length equals 15 residues. The V end was cut by 6 bases, the J end by 0 bases, with 12 bases between. The CDR3 protein is CASRITGISGNTIYF. The CDR3 DNA is TGTGCCAGTAGAATCACAGGGATCTCTGGAAACACCATATATTTT. Full variable domain (rest looked up from reference TRBV19 and TRBJ1-3): DGGITQSPKYLFRKEGQNVTLSCEQNLNHDAMYWYRQDPGQGLRLIYYSQIVNDFQKGDIAEGYSVSREKKESFPLTVTSAQKNPTAFYLCASRITGISGNTIYFGEGSWLTVV.

Only a few counts were recorded for this clone. The chain combines TRBV10-3 with TRBJ1-2; D not certain. The germline CDR1 and CDR2 sequences are ENHRY and SYGVKD. The germline V and J ends were trimmed by 1 base and 7 bases, with 7 bases remaining between them. The CDR3 runs 12 residues. CDR3 DNA sequence: TGTGCCATCAGTGAGTATTCCTCTGGCTACACCTTC. It codes for CAISEYSSGYTF.

The rearrangement links TRBV18 to TRBJ1-1; D remains unclear. Germline V gene data show CDR1 as KGHSH and CDR2 as LQKENI. V was cut by 5 bases and J by 1 base, with 8 bases left in between. The CDR3 spans 13 residues. DNA of the CDR3: TGTGCCAGCTCATTGGATTCGAACACTGAAGCTTTCTTT. Its protein product is CASSLDSNTEAFF.

The chain carries TRBV7-9 and TRBJ1-2, with 8 nucleotides matching TRBD1. The V segment lost 3 bases and the J segment 2 bases; nucleotides outside the gene matches: 5. Looked up from germline, CDR1 is SEHNR and CDR2 is FQNEAQ (reference sequence). CDR3 size: 15 residues. The CDR3 DNA follows: TGTGCCAGCAGCTTGCAACAGGGGGTCAACTATGGCTACACCTTC. Translating gives CASSLQQGVNYGYTF.

The chain employs TRBV5-1 and TRBJ1-1, with 9 bases identical to TRBD1. V shed 0 bases, J shed 5 bases, and the junction held 5 bases outside the gene matches. Germline V lookup: CDR1 SGHRS, CDR2 YFSETQ. This CDR3 region has 15 residues. CDR3 coding DNA: TGCGCCAGCAGCTTGGAGGGACAGGGTGGAACTGAAGCTTTCTTT. Its protein product is CASSLEGQGGTEAFF.

The V and J genes are TRBV9 and TRBJ2-1; 7 positions agree with TRBD2. In germline, CDR1 is SGDLS, CDR2 YYNGEE. V trimming: 0 bases; J trimming: 9 bases; junction bases outside the gene matches: 6. The CDR3 runs to 14 residues. The CDR3 loop reads CASSVVLAQGEQFF. The CDR3 coding sequence is TGTGCCAGCAGCGTAGTACTAGCGCAAGGTGAGCAGTTCTTC.

The chain combines TRBV19 with TRBJ2-2, with TRBD1 matching 8 bases. The CDR3 contains 15 residues. The V segment lost 5 bases and the J segment 5 bases; nucleotides outside the gene matches: 7. Germline assignment: CDR1 LNHDA and CDR2 SQIVND (reference sequence). The DNA for the CDR3 is TGTGCCAGTAGTGCGACAGGGGCTTCAACCGGGGAGCTGTTTTTT. As protein: CASSATGASTGELFF.

The J gene is TRBJ2-5, the V gene TRBV9; D possibly corresponds to TRBD2 (6 bases). Trimming stripped 4 bases from V and 5 bases from J, with 21 bases between. This CDR3 has 16 residues. From germline, CDR1 is SGDLS and CDR2 YYNGEE. The CDR3 sequence: CASSFSLGTPRETQYF. CDR3 coding DNA: TGTGCCAGCAGCTTCAGCCTCGGGACTCCACGGGAGACCCAGTACTTC.

This rearrangement joins TRBV9 to TRBJ1-5; 8 bases are shared with TRBD1. The germline V gene has CDR1 SGDLS and CDR2 YYNGEE. The J segment lost 5 bases and the V segment lost 0 bases, leaving 4 bases of the junction unmatched. This CDR3 spans 15 amino acids. CDR3 loop: CASSVDQGAHQPQHF. In nucleotides, the CDR3 is TGTGCCAGCAGCGTAGATCAGGGGGCTCATCAGCCCCAGCATTTT. Supplemented by reference TRBV9 and TRBJ1-5, the full variable domain reads DSGVTQTPKHLITATGQRVTLRCSPRSGDLSVYWYQQSLDQGLQFLIQYYNGEERAKGNILERFSAQQFPDLHSELNLSSLELGDSALYFCASSVDQGAHQPQHFGDGTRLSIL.

A single count supports this clone. This sequence joins TRBV5-5 and TRBJ1-5, with 12 nucleotides matching TRBD1. The CDR3 spans 19 residues. Germline lookup yields CDR1 SGHKS and CDR2 YYEKEE (reference sequence). The junction had 10 bases not matched to a gene; V was cut back by 1 base and J by 2 bases. Here the CDR3 DNA reads TGTGCCAGCAGCTTGAAGGGGACAGGGGGCGCAAAGGGCAATCAGCCCCAGCATTTT. Residues: CASSLKGTGGAKGNQPQHF.

The chain links TRBV2 to TRBJ2-7; D is unresolved. The V and J ends lost 7 bases and 7 bases respectively, with 11 bases between them. From germline, CDR1 is SNHLY and CDR2 FYNNEI. This CDR3 spans 11 amino acids. DNA for the CDR3: TGTGCCAGCACACGCGGAGTGGAGCAGTACTTC. This encodes CASTRGVEQYF.